Below, one T cell receptor (beta chain) is given with its context. The entry originates in a study of shared clonotypes between healthy human individuals. Profiling relied on immunoSEQ multiplex PCR, and the TCRdb table lists in-frame clones only, not all of them. The sample lists roughly 2.5 million clones; more than 90% were seen once. This TCR came from a young man in good health. The sample was naive CD4+ T cells sorted from blood. The subset is: CD45RA+ positively selected.

In nucleotides, the CDR3 is TGTGCCTGGAGTAGGCAGGGAGGCGGGGAGCTGTTTTTT. Amino acids: CAWSRQGGGELFF. The chain couples TRBV30 to TRBJ2-2; a possible D gene is TRBD2 (6 bases). V was cut by 2 bases and J by 7 bases, with 11 bases left in between. CDR1 is GTSNPN and CDR2 is SVGIG in the germline V gene (reference sequence). This CDR3 is 13 amino acids long.